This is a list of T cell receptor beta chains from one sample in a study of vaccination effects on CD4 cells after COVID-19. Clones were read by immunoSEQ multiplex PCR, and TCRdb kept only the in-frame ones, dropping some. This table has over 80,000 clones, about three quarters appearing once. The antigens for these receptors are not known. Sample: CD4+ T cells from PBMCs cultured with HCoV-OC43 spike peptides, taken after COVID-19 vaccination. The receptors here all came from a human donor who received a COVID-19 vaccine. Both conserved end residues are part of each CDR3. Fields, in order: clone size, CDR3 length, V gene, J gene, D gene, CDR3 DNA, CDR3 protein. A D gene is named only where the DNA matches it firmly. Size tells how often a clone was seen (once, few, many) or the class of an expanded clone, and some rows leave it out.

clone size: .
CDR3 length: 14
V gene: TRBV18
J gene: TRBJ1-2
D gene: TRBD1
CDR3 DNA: TGTGCCAGCTCACCACCGGGACAGGAATGGGGCTACACCTTC
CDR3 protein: CASSPPGQEWGYTF

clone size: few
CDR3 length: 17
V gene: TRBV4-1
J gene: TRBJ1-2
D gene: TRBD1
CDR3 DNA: TGCGCCAGCAGCCAACATCCGACAGGGACTGAGCACTATGGCTACACCTTC
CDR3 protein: CASSQHPTGTEHYGYTF

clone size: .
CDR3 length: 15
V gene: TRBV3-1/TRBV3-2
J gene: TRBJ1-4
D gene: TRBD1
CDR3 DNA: TGTGCCAGCAGCCCCCTCGGACAGGGAAGTGAAAAACTGTTTTTT
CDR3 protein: CASSPLGQGSEKLFF

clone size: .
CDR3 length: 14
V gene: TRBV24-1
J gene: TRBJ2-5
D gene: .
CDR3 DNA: TGTGCCACCAGTGATTTCCGGGACTCCGAGACCCAGTACTTC
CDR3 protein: CATSDFRDSETQYF

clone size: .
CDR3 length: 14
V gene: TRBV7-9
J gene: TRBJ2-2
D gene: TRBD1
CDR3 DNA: TGTGCCAGCAGCTCGACAGGGTTCACCGGGGAGCTGTTTTTT
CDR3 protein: CASSSTGFTGELFF

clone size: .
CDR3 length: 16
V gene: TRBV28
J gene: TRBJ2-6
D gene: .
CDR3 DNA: TGTGCCAGCAGTGTGGACACCTTCTCTGGGGCCAACGTCCTGACTTTC
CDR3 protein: CASSVDTFSGANVLTF

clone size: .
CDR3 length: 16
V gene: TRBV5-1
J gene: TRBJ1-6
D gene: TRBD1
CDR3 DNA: TGCGCCAGCAGCTTGGAGGGGGCCGTTAATAATTCACCCCTCCACTTT
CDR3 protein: CASSLEGAVNNSPLHF

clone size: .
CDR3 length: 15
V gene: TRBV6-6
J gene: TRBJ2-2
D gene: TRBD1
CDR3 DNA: TGTGCCAGTGGGAGGGACAGGGGGTCCACCGGGGAGCTGTTTTTT
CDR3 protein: CASGRDRGSTGELFF

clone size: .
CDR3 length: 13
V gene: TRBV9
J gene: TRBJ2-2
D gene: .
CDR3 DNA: TGTGCCAGCAGTGACGGGGGCACCGGGGAGCTGTTTTTT
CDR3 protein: CASSDGGTGELFF

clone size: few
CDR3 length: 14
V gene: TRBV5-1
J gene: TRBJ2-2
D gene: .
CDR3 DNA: TGCGCCAGCAGCCTCTCCCTCTCGGGCGGGGAGCTGTTTTTT
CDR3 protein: CASSLSLSGGELFF